These T cell receptor beta chains were read from a single sample in a study of blood T cell repertoires in COVID-19. Sequencing was performed with immunoSEQ multiplex PCR; in TCRdb, only in-frame clones are kept and a portion is missing. The profile covers about 140,000 clones, with roughly 88% appearing a single time and over 1.5% taken by the ten largest. The sample taken for sequencing was peripheral blood. These receptors originate from a man between 65 and 85 years old with acute or convalescent COVID-19. Both conserved end residues are part of each CDR3. D genes are given only for firm matches. Clone size appears in some rows only: once, few, many, or a class for an expanded clone.

>TRBD2|TRBJ2-1|NA|TRBV7-8
TGTGCCAGCAGCCACCCGGGTCGGTCTAGCGGCCACTTGAGCTCCTACAATGAGCAGTTCTTC
CASSHPGRSSGHLSSYNEQFF
>TRBD1|TRBJ1-2|once|TRBV28
TGTGCCAGCAGTGCCCTGACAGGGGGGGAAGGCTACACCTTC
CASSALTGGEGYTF
>NA|TRBJ1-1|NA|TRBV27
TGTGCCAGCAGGACCGGGACATTGAACACTGAAGCTTTCTTT
CASRTGTLNTEAFF
>NA|TRBJ1-6|NA|TRBV30
TGTGCCTGGAGATCAGGGGATCTTAGCCACTTT
CAWRSGDLSHF
>TRBD2|TRBJ2-1|NA|TRBV5-4
TGTGCCAGCAGGGGTTCCGGGGGGGGTGAGCAGTTCTTC
CASRGSGGGEQFF
>TRBD1|TRBJ1-1|NA|TRBV5-4
TGTGCCAGCAGCCAGGAGACAGGGGTTAGTACTGAAGCTTTCTTT
CASSQETGVSTEAFF
>NA|TRBJ2-7|NA|TRBV6-5
TGTGCCAGCAAGTTGGGCACTGACTACGAGCAGTACTTC
CASKLGTDYEQYF
>NA|TRBJ2-3|NA|TRBV6-5
TGTGCCAGCAGTTACGCCGTTAGCGCGACTTGGACGCAGTATTTT
CASSYAVSATWTQYF
>TRBD1|TRBJ2-1|NA|TRBV11-2
TGTGCCAGCAGCCGTGGACAGGGGGCCGATGAGCAGTTCTTC
CASSRGQGADEQFF
>TRBD1|TRBJ1-5|NA|TRBV10-2
TGCGCCAGCAGTAAGACAGGGGATAGTCAGCCCCAGCATTTT
CASSKTGDSQPQHF
>NA|TRBJ2-2|NA|TRBV2
TGTGCCAGCAGTGCATTCTTTCTGGGACTGCAAAACACCGGGGAGCTGTTTTTT
CASSAFFLGLQNTGELFF
>NA|TRBJ1-3|NA|TRBV4-2
TGTGCCAGCAGCCAAGATCGTCGAAACACCATATATTTT
CASSQDRRNTIYF
>TRBD2|TRBJ2-2|once|TRBV24-1
TGTGCCACCAGTGACCGGACTAGAATTTCCGGGGAGCTGTTTTTT
CATSDRTRISGELFF
>NA|TRBJ1-2|NA|TRBV27
TGTGCCAGCAGTTTATCATCCTTGTCGGTCACGGGCTACACCTTC
CASSLSSLSVTGYTF
>NA|TRBJ1-2|NA|TRBV5-4
TGTGCCAGCAGCTCCGTACAGAACTATGGCTACACCTTC
CASSSVQNYGYTF
>TRBD1|TRBJ2-1|few|TRBV15
TGTGCCACCAGCAGGAGACAGGGGGCCTACAATGAGCAGTTCTTC
CATSRRQGAYNEQFF
>NA|TRBJ2-3|NA|TRBV7-2
TGTGCCAGCAGGGTGGGAGCATATACGCAGTATTTT
CASRVGAYTQYF
>TRBD1|TRBJ1-6|once|TRBV19
TGTGCCAGTAGCCATACCGGACAGGTTAATAATTCACCCCTCCACTTT
CASSHTGQVNNSPLHF
>NA|TRBJ2-5|NA|TRBV6-1
TGTGCCAGCAGTGAAGCGTGGGAGCTCCAAGAGACCCAGTACTTC
CASSEAWELQETQYF
>NA|TRBJ1-1|NA|TRBV30
TGTGCCTGGAGTCCGGTTGGTGGGAACACTGAAGCTTTCTTT
CAWSPVGGNTEAFF
>TRBD2|TRBJ2-2|NA|TRBV9
TGTGCCAGCTCTCCCGGGGGAGGGTTCACCGGGGAGCTGTTTTTT
CASSPGGGFTGELFF
>NA|TRBJ1-5|NA|TRBV5-8
TGTGCCAGCAGACAGCGACAGGTCCTTAGCAATCAGCCCCAGCATTTT
CASRQRQVLSNQPQHF
>NA|TRBJ1-2|NA|TRBV10-3
TGTGCCATCAGAGACAGTCAGAACTATGGCTACACCTTC
CAIRDSQNYGYTF
>TRBD2|TRBJ2-5|NA|TRBV30
TGTGCCTGGAGTGTACCCCTAGCGGGAATGCGGGAGACCCAGTACTTC
CAWSVPLAGMRETQYF
>TRBD1|TRBJ2-7|NA|TRBV28
TGTGCCAGCACTACGACAGGACCCGGGACAGGGAGTTTGGCCGAGCAGTACTTC
CASTTTGPGTGSLAEQYF
>TRBD1|TRBJ2-5|NA|TRBV5-1
TGCGCCAGCAGCTCGGGACAGCGAAGAGAGACCCAGTACTTC
CASSSGQRRETQYF
>TRBD1|TRBJ1-6|NA|TRBV6-6
TGCCTAACGGGACAGACCTATAATTCACCCCTCCACTTT
CLTGQTYNSPLHF
>NA|TRBJ2-5|NA|TRBV29-1
TGCAGCGTTGGACAGATCCAAGAGACCCAGTACTTC
CSVGQIQETQYF
>TRBD2|TRBJ2-3|NA|TRBV25-1
TGTGCCAGCAGTGCCGGGGGGGCGGGAGATACGCAGTATTTT
CASSAGGAGDTQYF
>TRBD1|TRBJ1-2|NA|TRBV6-1
TGTGCCAGCAGTGAGGGACAGGGGGTTTACGGCTACACCTTC
CASSEGQGVYGYTF
>TRBD2|TRBJ2-1|few|TRBV4-1
TGCGCCAGCAGCCCTAGGACTAGCGGGGGGTCCCATGAGCAGTTCTTC
CASSPRTSGGSHEQFF
>TRBD1|TRBJ1-5|NA|TRBV5-8
TGTGCCAGCAGCCCAACAGGGGGCGGGAATCAGCCCCAGCATTTT
CASSPTGGGNQPQHF
>TRBD1|TRBJ1-5|NA|TRBV30
TGTGCCTGGAGTGTAGGGGACAGTGTTCAGCCCCAGCATTTT
CAWSVGDSVQPQHF
>NA|TRBJ1-5|NA|TRBV19
TGTGCCAGTAGTCGCCGGACACTAAATCAGCCCCAGCATTTT
CASSRRTLNQPQHF
>NA|TRBJ2-7|NA|TRBV15
TGTGCCACCAGCAGACGGACAGAGTTCGACGAGCAGTACTTC
CATSRRTEFDEQYF
>TRBD2|TRBJ2-3|NA|TRBV29-1
TGCAGCGTCTTTAAGCGGGAGGCGGGGACAGATACGCAGTATTTT
CSVFKREAGTDTQYF
>TRBD1|TRBJ2-4|NA|TRBV10-3
TGTGCCATCAGTGAGTCTCAAGGGGACAGGGCGCGAATTCAGTACTTC
CAISESQGDRARIQYF
>TRBD2|TRBJ2-5|NA|TRBV28
TGTGCCAGCAGCCCTCTAGCGGGAGGGCAAGAGACCCAGTACTTC
CASSPLAGGQETQYF
>TRBD1|TRBJ1-2|NA|TRBV27
TGTGCCAGCACAAGGACAGGGGGTCGTCCCGGAGGGGGCTACACCTTC
CASTRTGGRPGGGYTF
>NA|TRBJ1-1|NA|TRBV6-2/TRBV6-3
TGTGCCAGCAGTTGGCTTTCAATAGCGGTGAACACTGAAGCTTTCTTT
CASSWLSIAVNTEAFF
>NA|TRBJ1-2|NA|TRBV5-1
TGCGCCAGCAGCTTGGACAGTCGAGCTAACTATGGCTACACCTTC
CASSLDSRANYGYTF
>NA|TRBJ2-5|NA|TRBV27
TGTGCCAGCAGTTTATGGCAGGGTGGTCGGGAGACCCAGTACTTC
CASSLWQGGRETQYF
>NA|TRBJ1-4|NA|TRBV5-8
TGTGCCAGCAGCTACTACGAAATGGCTAATGAAAAACTGTTTTTT
CASSYYEMANEKLFF
>NA|TRBJ1-2|NA|TRBV12-3/TRBV12-4
TGTGCCAGCAGGGACCGGGACAAGGGAGGCTACACCTTC
CASRDRDKGGYTF
>TRBD1|TRBJ1-2|NA|TRBV18
TGTGCCAGCTCTCCTGGACAGGGAGCTAACTATGGCTACACCTTC
CASSPGQGANYGYTF
>NA|TRBJ1-3|NA|TRBV10-2
TGCGCCAGCAGTGAGTCAGCGGACAGCTCTGGAAACACCATATATTTT
CASSESADSSGNTIYF
>TRBD1|TRBJ1-6|NA|TRBV7-2
TGTGCCAGCAGCAGACTCCGGGACAGGCTTAATTCACCCCTCCACTTT
CASSRLRDRLNSPLHF
>NA|TRBJ1-5|few|TRBV10-2
TGCGCCAGCAGTGAGTCGAGGCAGGGTGGCAATCAGCCCCAGCATTTT
CASSESRQGGNQPQHF
>TRBD1|TRBJ1-2|once|TRBV28
TGTGCCAGCAGCTCTACAGGGGGCCCTAACTATGGCTACACCTTC
CASSSTGGPNYGYTF
>TRBD2|TRBJ2-1|once|TRBV19
TGTGCCAGTGCTAGACTAGCGGGAGGAGGGAATGAGCAGTTCTTC
CASARLAGGGNEQFF
>NA|TRBJ1-4|NA|TRBV3-1/TRBV3-2
TGTGCCAGCAGCCCGGGGGGGGAAAAACTGTTTTTT
CASSPGGEKLFF
>NA|TRBJ1-3|NA|TRBV4-1
TGCGCCAGCAGCCAAGACCCCGGGGAGGCGATCTCTGGAAACACCATATATTTT
CASSQDPGEAISGNTIYF
>TRBD1|TRBJ1-5|NA|TRBV28
TGTGCCAGCACTTCGGGACAGGGAGACAATCAGCCCCAGCATTTT
CASTSGQGDNQPQHF
>NA|TRBJ1-5|once|TRBV6-1
TGTGCCAGCAGTGAAGTGGAGGGGCAGCCCCAGCATTTT
CASSEVEGQPQHF
>NA|TRBJ2-5|NA|TRBV7-2
TGTGCCAGCAGCTCCGGTTCGGGAGAGACCCAGTACTTC
CASSSGSGETQYF